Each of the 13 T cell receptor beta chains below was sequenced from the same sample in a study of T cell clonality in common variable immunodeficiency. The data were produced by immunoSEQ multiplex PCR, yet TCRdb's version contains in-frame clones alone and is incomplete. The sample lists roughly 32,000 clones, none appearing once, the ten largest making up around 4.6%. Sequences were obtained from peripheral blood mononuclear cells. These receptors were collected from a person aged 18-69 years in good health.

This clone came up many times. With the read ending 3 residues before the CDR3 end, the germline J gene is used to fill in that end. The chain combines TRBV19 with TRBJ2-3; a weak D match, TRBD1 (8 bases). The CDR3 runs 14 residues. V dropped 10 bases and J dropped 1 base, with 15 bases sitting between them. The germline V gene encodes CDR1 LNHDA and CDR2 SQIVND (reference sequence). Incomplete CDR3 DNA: TGTGCCACGAAAACAGGGGGGGGCACAGATACG. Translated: CATKTGGGTDT. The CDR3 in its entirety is CATKTGGGTDTQYF.

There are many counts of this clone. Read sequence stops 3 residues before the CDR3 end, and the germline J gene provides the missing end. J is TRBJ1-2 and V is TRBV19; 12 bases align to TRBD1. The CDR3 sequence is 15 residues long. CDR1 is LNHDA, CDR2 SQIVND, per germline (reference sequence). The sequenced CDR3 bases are TGTGCCAGTAGTTCCCGGACGGGGACAGGGGGCGGC. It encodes CASSSRTGTGGG. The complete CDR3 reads CASSSRTGTGGGYTF.

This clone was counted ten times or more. This chain's CDR3 is CASSLEASGPYEQYF. The CDR3 DNA, read in part, is TGTGCCAGCAGCTTGGAGGCTAGTGGTCCCTACGAG. The chain has TRBV5-5 and TRBJ2-7, with D hard to call. The DNA ends 3 residues before the CDR3 does, and the rest of the CDR3 is filled in from the germline J gene. Per germline, CDR1 SGHKS and CDR2 YYEKEE (reference sequence). This CDR3 spans 15 amino acids. V dropped 0 bases and J dropped 2 bases, with 12 bases sitting between them.

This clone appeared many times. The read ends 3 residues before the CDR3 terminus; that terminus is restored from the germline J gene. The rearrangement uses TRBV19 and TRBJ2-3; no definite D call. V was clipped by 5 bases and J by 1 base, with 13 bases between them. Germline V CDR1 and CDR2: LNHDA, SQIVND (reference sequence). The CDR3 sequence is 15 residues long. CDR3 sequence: CASSPGSARTDTQYF. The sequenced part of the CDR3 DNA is TGTGCCAGTAGTCCCGGGTCAGCTCGCACAGATACG. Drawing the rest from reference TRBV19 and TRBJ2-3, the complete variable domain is DGGITQSPKYLFRKEGQNVTLSCEQNLNHDAMYWYRQDPGQGLRLIYYSQIVNDFQKGDIAEGYSVSREKKESFPLTVTSAQKNPTAFYLCASSPGSARTDTQYFGPGTRLTVL.

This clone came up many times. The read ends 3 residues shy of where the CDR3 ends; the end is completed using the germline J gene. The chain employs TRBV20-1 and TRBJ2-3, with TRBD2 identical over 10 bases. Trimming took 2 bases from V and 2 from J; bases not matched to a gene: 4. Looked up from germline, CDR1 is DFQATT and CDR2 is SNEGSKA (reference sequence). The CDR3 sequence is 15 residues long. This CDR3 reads CSARKREGFTDTQYF. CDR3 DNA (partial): TGCAGTGCTAGAAAGCGGGAGGGCTTCACAGATACG.

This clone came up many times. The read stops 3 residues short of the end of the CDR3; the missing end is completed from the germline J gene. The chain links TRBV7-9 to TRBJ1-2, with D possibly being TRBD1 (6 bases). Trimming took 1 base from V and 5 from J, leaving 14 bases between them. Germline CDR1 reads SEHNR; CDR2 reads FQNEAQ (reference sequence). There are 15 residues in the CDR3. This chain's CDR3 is CASSLEGGGRYGYTF. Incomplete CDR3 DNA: TGTGCCAGCAGCTTAGAAGGTGGGGGCCGTTATGGC.

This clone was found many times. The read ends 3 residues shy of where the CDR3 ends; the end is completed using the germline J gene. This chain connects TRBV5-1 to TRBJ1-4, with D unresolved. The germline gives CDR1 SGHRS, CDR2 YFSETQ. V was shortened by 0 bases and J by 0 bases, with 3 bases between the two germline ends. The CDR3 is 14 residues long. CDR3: CASSLDSTNEKLFF. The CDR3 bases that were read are TGCGCCAGCAGCTTGGACTCAACTAATGAAAAA.

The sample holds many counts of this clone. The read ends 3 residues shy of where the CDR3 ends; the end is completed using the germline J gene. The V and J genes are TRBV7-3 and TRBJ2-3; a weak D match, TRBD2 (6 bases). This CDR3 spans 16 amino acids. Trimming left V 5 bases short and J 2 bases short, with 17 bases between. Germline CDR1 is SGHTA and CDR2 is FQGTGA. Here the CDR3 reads CASSVGGGINTDTQYF. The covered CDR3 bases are TGTGCCAGCAGCGTAGGCGGCGGGATAAACACAGATACG.

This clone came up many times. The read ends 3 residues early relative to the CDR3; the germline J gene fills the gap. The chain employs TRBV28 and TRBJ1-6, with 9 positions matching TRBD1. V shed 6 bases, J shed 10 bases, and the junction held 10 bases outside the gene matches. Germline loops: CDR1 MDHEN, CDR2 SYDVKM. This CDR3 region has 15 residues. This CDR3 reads CASRPFDRGESPLHF. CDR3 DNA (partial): TGTGCCAGCAGACCGTTCGACAGGGGGGAGTCACCC. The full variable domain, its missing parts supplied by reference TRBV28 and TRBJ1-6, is DVKVTQSSRYLVKRTGEKVFLECVQDMDHENMFWYRQDPGLGLRLIYFSYDVKMKEKGDIPEGYSVSREKKERFSLILESASTNQTSMYLCASRPFDRGESPLHFGNGTRLTVT.

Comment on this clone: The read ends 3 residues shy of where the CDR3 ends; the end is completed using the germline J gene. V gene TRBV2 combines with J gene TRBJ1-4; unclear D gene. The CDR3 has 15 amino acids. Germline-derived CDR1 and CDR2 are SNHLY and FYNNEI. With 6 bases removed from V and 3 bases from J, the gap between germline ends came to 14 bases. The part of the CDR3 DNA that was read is TGTGCCAGCAGCTGGACGGGGAGCTCTAATGAAAAA. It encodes CASSWTGSSNEK. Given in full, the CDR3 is CASSWTGSSNEKLFF.

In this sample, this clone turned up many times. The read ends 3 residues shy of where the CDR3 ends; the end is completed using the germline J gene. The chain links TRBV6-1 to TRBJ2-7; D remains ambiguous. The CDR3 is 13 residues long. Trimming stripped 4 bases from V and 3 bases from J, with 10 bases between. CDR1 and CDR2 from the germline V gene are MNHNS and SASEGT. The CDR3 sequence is CASSGADLYEQYF. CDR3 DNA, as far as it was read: TGTGCCAGCAGTGGGGCAGATCTCTACGAG.

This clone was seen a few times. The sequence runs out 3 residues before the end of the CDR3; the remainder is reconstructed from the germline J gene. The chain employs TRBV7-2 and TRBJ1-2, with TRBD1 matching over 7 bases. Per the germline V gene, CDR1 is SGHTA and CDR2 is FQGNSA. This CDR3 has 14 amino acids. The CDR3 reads CASSLPGQSYDYTF. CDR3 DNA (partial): TGTGCCAGCAGCTTACCGGGACAGTCCTACGAC.

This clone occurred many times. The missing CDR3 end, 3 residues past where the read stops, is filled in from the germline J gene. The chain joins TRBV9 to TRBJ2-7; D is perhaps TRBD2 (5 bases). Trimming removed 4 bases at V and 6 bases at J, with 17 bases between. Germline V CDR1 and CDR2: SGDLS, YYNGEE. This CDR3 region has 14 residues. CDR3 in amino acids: CASSPAYRGREQYF. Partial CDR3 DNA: TGTGCCAGCAGCCCCGCCTACCGAGGGCGCGAG.